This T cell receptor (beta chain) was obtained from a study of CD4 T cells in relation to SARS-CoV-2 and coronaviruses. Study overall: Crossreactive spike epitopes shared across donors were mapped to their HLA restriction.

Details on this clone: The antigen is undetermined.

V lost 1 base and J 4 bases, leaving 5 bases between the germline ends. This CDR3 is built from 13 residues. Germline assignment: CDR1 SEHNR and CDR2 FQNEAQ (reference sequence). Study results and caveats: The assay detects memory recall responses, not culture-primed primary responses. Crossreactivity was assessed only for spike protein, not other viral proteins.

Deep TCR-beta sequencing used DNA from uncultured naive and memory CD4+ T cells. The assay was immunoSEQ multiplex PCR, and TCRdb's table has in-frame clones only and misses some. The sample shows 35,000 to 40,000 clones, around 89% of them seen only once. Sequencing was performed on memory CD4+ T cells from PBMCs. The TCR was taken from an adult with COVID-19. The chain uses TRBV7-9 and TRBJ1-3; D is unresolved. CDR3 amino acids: CASSLVGGNTIYF. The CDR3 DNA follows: TGTGCCAGCAGCTTAGTGGGCGGAAACACCATATATTTT.